These T cell receptor beta chains were read from a single sample in a study of regulatory T cells in long-lasting Graves disease. TCRdb independently ran MiXCR on the multiplex PCR reads; one entry per CDR3 protein. Of approximately 540,000 distinct CDR3 sequences in the sample, around 11% were seen once. These data were also reused for a study on T cells in Graves' hyperthyroidism and ophthalmopathy.

This material consisted of peripheral blood mononuclear cells (PBMCs), taken at new diagnosis, from a patient treated with antithyroid drugs. These receptors came from a woman in her twenties or thirties with Graves disease. Both conserved end residues are part of each CDR3. The order of the fields is clone size, CDR3 length, D gene, V gene, J gene, CDR3 protein, CDR3 DNA. D genes are given only for firm matches. Size is stated for part of the rows, as once, few or many counts, or as a class when the clone is expanded.

abundance: many; len: 14; d_gene: NA; v_gene: TRBV6-5; j_gene: TRBJ1-1; CDR3aa: CASSYGPPGTEAFF; CDR3nt: TGTGCCAGCAGTTACGGGCCCCCGGGCACTGAAGCTTTCTTT
abundance: many; len: 15; d_gene: NA; v_gene: TRBV28; j_gene: TRBJ2-5; CDR3aa: CASNVLGAFGGTQYF; CDR3nt: TGTGCCAGTAACGTTCTGGGGGCCTTTGGAGGGACCCAGTACTTC
abundance: once; len: 15; d_gene: TRBD1; v_gene: TRBV27; j_gene: TRBJ1-5; CDR3aa: CASSLGTGGGQPQHF; CDR3nt: TGCGCCAGCAGTTTAGGGACAGGGGGCGGGCAGCCCCAGCATTTT
abundance: NA; len: 11; d_gene: NA; v_gene: TRBV29-1; j_gene: TRBJ1-1; CDR3aa: CSVGLGQPAFF; CDR3nt: TGCAGCGTCGGCCTAGGGCAGCCAGCTTTCTTT
abundance: many; len: 16; d_gene: TRBD2; v_gene: TRBV12-3/TRBV12-4; j_gene: TRBJ2-2; CDR3aa: CASSTSGSPTTGELFF; CDR3nt: TGTGCCAGCAGCACAAGCGGGAGCCCGACCACCGGGGAGCTGTTTTTT
abundance: many; len: 16; d_gene: TRBD1; v_gene: TRBV28; j_gene: TRBJ2-6; CDR3aa: CAGGGQGASGANVLTF; CDR3nt: TGTGCCGGGGGAGGACAGGGGGCGTCTGGGGCCAACGTCCTGACTTTC
abundance: many; len: 14; d_gene: NA; v_gene: TRBV13; j_gene: TRBJ1-2; CDR3aa: CASSSRSGNYGYTF; CDR3nt: TGTGCCAGCAGCTCTAGATCGGGGAACTATGGCTACACCTTC
abundance: many; len: 17; d_gene: TRBD2; v_gene: TRBV27; j_gene: TRBJ2-1; CDR3aa: CASSLFEGTSAYNEQFF; CDR3nt: TGTGCCAGCAGTTTATTCGAAGGGACTAGCGCATACAATGAGCAGTTCTTC
abundance: many; len: 14; d_gene: NA; v_gene: TRBV28; j_gene: TRBJ2-5; CDR3aa: CAINERELQETQYF; CDR3nt: TGTGCCATCAATGAGAGGGAATTACAAGAGACCCAGTACTTC
abundance: NA; len: 16; d_gene: TRBD2; v_gene: TRBV7-9; j_gene: TRBJ2-5; CDR3aa: CASSQSLAGARETQYF; CDR3nt: TGTGCCAGCAGCCAGTCATTAGCGGGAGCGAGAGAGACCCAGTACTTC
abundance: NA; len: 12; d_gene: NA; v_gene: TRBV6-4; j_gene: TRBJ2-1; CDR3aa: CASSSVSREQFF; CDR3nt: TGTGCCAGCAGCTCGGTCTCCCGGGAGCAGTTCTTC
abundance: many; len: 15; d_gene: NA; v_gene: TRBV20-1; j_gene: TRBJ2-7; CDR3aa: CSASSPPRSSYEQYF; CDR3nt: TGCAGTGCTAGTTCCCCGCCAAGGAGCTCCTACGAGCAGTACTTC
abundance: NA; len: 14; d_gene: TRBD1; v_gene: TRBV5-5; j_gene: TRBJ1-5; CDR3aa: CASSATGGARPQHF; CDR3nt: TGTGCCAGCAGCGCTACAGGGGGGGCGCGGCCCCAGCATTTT
abundance: NA; len: 15; d_gene: TRBD2; v_gene: TRBV7-2; j_gene: TRBJ2-3; CDR3aa: CASTRPAREAGTQYF; CDR3nt: TGTGCCAGCACCCGGCCCGCGCGGGAGGCTGGTACGCAGTATTTT
abundance: few; len: 17; d_gene: NA; v_gene: TRBV2; j_gene: TRBJ2-3; CDR3aa: CAILPGGGYGGTDTQYF; CDR3nt: TGTGCCATCCTACCTGGGGGTGGCTACGGGGGCACAGATACGCAGTATTTT
abundance: many; len: 14; d_gene: NA; v_gene: TRBV6-2/TRBV6-3; j_gene: TRBJ2-7; CDR3aa: CASTETGSGYEQYF; CDR3nt: TGTGCCAGCACCGAAACCGGGAGTGGATACGAGCAGTACTTC
abundance: many; len: 13; d_gene: NA; v_gene: TRBV7-9; j_gene: TRBJ1-3; CDR3aa: CASSFQGVNTIYF; CDR3nt: TGTGCCAGCAGCTTTCAGGGCGTGAACACCATATATTTT